Following are 28 T cell receptor beta chains from one sample sequenced in a study of cytomegalovirus exposure and HLA in healthy donors. Amplification used 60 Vbeta primers and 13 Jbeta primers. Sequencing used immunoSEQ multiplex PCR; TCRdb keeps in-frame clones, though not all of them. The sample lists about 99,000 clones, around 61% seen once, with around 3.5% in the top ten. The specimen sequenced was PBMCs. These receptor sequences come from a woman between 45 and 60 years old in good health and CMV-seronegative.

This clone was recorded a few times. V usage is TRBV12-5 and J usage is TRBJ2-7; 7 positions agree with TRBD1. CDR1 and CDR2 from the germline V gene are LGHNT and FRNRAP. The CDR3 extends over 15 amino acids. The V and J ends lost 9 bases and 4 bases, in that order; junction bases with no gene match: 15. This CDR3 is CASTPPTGSLYEQYF. In DNA form, the CDR3 reads TGTGCTAGCACCCCGCCGACAGGGAGTTTATACGAGCAGTACTTC.

V and J are TRBV13 and TRBJ1-1; the D is unclear. The CDR3 runs to 14 residues. Per the germline V gene, CDR1 is PRHDT and CDR2 is FYEKMQ (reference sequence). With 2 bases removed from V and 6 bases from J, the gap between germline ends came to 13 bases. CDR3 coding DNA: TGTGCCAGCAGCTTATATAGGACTCGACCTGAAGCTTTCTTT. It codes for CASSLYRTRPEAFF.

The V gene is TRBV7-6, the J gene TRBJ2-1, with D tentatively TRBD2 (5 bases). CDR3 length: 15 amino acids. Germline assignment: CDR1 SGHVS and CDR2 FNYEAQ. V lost 4 bases and J 2 bases, leaving 12 bases between the germline ends. The CDR3 protein is CASSSSGFPYNEQFF. The CDR3 nucleotides read TGTGCCAGCAGCTCATCGGGATTTCCCTACAATGAGCAGTTCTTC. Looking up the rest from reference TRBV7-6 and TRBJ2-1 gives the full variable domain: GAGVSQSPRYKVTKRGQDVALRCDPISGHVSLYWYRQALGQGPEFLTYFNYEAQQDKSGLPNDRFSAERPEGSISTLTIQRTEQRDSAMYRCASSSSGFPYNEQFFGPGTRLTVL.

This chain links TRBV4-1 with TRBJ1-4; the D gene is possibly TRBD1 (5 bases). V was trimmed by 4 bases and J by 3 bases, leaving 12 bases between them. In germline, CDR1 is MGHRA, CDR2 YSYEKL. CDR3 size: 15 residues. In DNA form, the CDR3 reads TGCGCCAGCAGCCCCAGTTGGGGGGCTAATGAAAAACTGTTTTTT. It codes for CASSPSWGANEKLFF.

The chain uses TRBV7-3 and TRBJ2-5; 10 nucleotides line up with TRBD1. The J segment lost 4 bases and the V segment lost 1 base, leaving 12 bases of the junction unmatched. This CDR3 has 18 amino acids. Germline CDR1 SGHTA, CDR2 FQGTGA. Here the CDR3 reads CASSLMTAGTGVGETQYF. CDR3 bases: TGTGCCAGCAGCTTAATGACGGCCGGGACAGGGGTGGGAGAGACCCAGTACTTC.

V usage is TRBV6-4 and J usage is TRBJ2-2, with 8 bases lining up with TRBD2. This CDR3 comprises 14 residues. The germline CDR1 and CDR2 sequences are MRHNA and SNTAGT. The V and J ends lost 7 bases and 1 base, in that order; junction bases with no gene match: 2. The CDR3 DNA follows: TGTGCCAGCAAAAGCGGGAGGAACACCGGGGAGCTGTTTTTT. Translation gives CASKSGRNTGELFF.

The chain is built from TRBV10-3 and TRBJ2-5; no clear D. Germline V gene lookup returns CDR1 ENHRY and CDR2 SYGVKD. The CDR3 is 13 amino acids. The V end was cut by 3 bases, the J end by 4 bases, with 9 bases between. In nucleotides, the CDR3 is TGTGCCATCAGTGATAGCCCCTCAGAGACCCAGTACTTC. It is translated as CAISDSPSETQYF.

The sample holds a few counts of this clone. The sample carries other DNA sequences with the same CDR3. CDR3: CASSPGGGETQYF. The CDR3 DNA reads TGTGCCAGCAGCCCGGGAGGTGGGGAGACCCAGTACTTC. The chain employs TRBV7-7 and TRBJ2-5; 7 bases match TRBD2. The CDR3 is 13 residues long. Trimming removed 5 bases from V and 5 bases from J; junction bases left unmatched: 5. Germline loops: CDR1 SSHAT, CDR2 FNYEAQ (reference sequence).

This rearrangement joins TRBV5-5 to TRBJ1-5; D uncertain. The CDR3 is 12 residues long. Germline values: CDR1 SGHKS, CDR2 YYEKEE (reference sequence). Trimming took off 1 base at V and 5 bases at J, with 4 bases between the two ends. CDR3 loop: CASSLSDQPQHF. CDR3 sequence (DNA): TGTGCCAGCAGCTTGTCCGATCAGCCCCAGCATTTT.

The V and J genes are TRBV5-1 and TRBJ1-4; weak D call: TRBD1 (5 bases). The CDR3 is made up of 13 amino acids. Germline lookup yields CDR1 SGHRS and CDR2 YFSETQ. The V end lost 4 bases, the J end lost 7 bases, and 11 bases lay between the germline ends. For the CDR3, the DNA is TGCGCCAGCAGCCTCCAGGGTGGTGAAAAACTGTTTTTT. Translating it yields CASSLQGGEKLFF. Drawing the rest from reference TRBV5-1 and TRBJ1-4, the complete variable domain is KAGVTQTPRYLIKTRGQQVTLSCSPISGHRSVSWYQQTPGQGLQFLFEYFSETQRNKGNFPGRFSGRQFSNSRSEMNVSTLELGDSALYLCASSLQGGEKLFFGSGTQLSVL.

This clone was detected only once. This chain joins TRBV2 and TRBJ1-2; D might be TRBD1 (5 bases). Trimming pared 4 bases from V and 6 bases from J, leaving 12 bases between. The germline gives CDR1 SNHLY, CDR2 FYNNEI. The CDR3 runs 13 residues. The CDR3 DNA follows: TGTGCCAGCAGTGTAGAGACCAGGGATGGCTACACCTTC. Its protein product is CASSVETRDGYTF.

The chain has TRBV7-7 and TRBJ2-5, with 11 bases identical to TRBD2. The J call is in doubt because the DNA end fits TRBJ2-7 better. Per germline, CDR1 SSHAT and CDR2 FNYEAQ (reference sequence). The CDR3 length is 20 residues. Written as DNA, the CDR3 is TGTGCCAGCAGCTACCACAAACCCGGGACTAGCGGCCGCCTTACCTACGAGCAGTACTTC. Protein product: CASSYHKPGTSGRLTYEQYF.

The rearrangement joins TRBV7-7 to TRBJ2-3; maybe TRBD1 (6 bases). CDR3 size: 15 residues. The germline V gene has CDR1 SSHAT and CDR2 FNYEAQ (reference sequence). The germline V and J ends were trimmed by 5 bases and 3 bases, with 15 bases remaining between them. CDR3 bases: TGTGCCAGCAGCGTTAGTGGGGGCGGAACAGATACGCAGTATTTT. This gives the protein CASSVSGGGTDTQYF. Looking up the rest from reference TRBV7-7 and TRBJ2-3 gives the full variable domain: GAGVSQSPRYKVTKRGQDVTLRCDPISSHATLYWYQQALGQGPEFLTYFNYEAQPDKSGLPSDRFSAERPEGSISTLTIQRTEQRDSAMYRCASSVSGGGTDTQYFGPGTRLTVL.

The CDR3 sequence: CAWRSKGQPNTEAFF. The CDR3 region has the DNA TGTGCCTGGAGATCAAAAGGACAGCCGAACACTGAAGCTTTCTTT. The chain uses TRBV30 and TRBJ1-1; D is possibly TRBD1 (6 bases). CDR1 and CDR2 (germline): GTSNPN, SVGIG (reference sequence). This CDR3 is 15 amino acids long. Between the trimmed V and J ends, which lost 3 bases and 1 base, there was a span of 15 bases.

This clone came up a few times. The rearrangement uses TRBV5-1 and TRBJ2-2, with TRBD1 as a possible D gene (5 bases). V was cut by 0 bases and J by 6 bases, with 15 bases left in between. The CDR3 is 16 residues long. CDR1 and CDR2 from the germline V gene are SGHRS and YFSETQ. The CDR3: CASSLAFLAGPGELFF. CDR3 coding DNA: TGCGCCAGCAGCTTGGCCTTCTTGGCAGGGCCCGGGGAGCTGTTTTTT.

This rearrangement joins TRBV4-2 to TRBJ2-3, with TRBD2 matching 9 bases. Unmatched junction bases numbered 6, after V lost 0 bases and J lost 2 bases. This CDR3 region has 17 residues. Germline CDR1 reads LGHNA; CDR2 reads YNFKEQ. CDR3 nucleotide sequence: TGTGCCAGCAGCCAAGAAGCGGTAGCGGGGGCCACAGATACGCAGTATTTT. Residues: CASSQEAVAGATDTQYF.

The chain links TRBV4-1 to TRBJ2-7; 15 positions match TRBD2. The CDR3 consists of 16 residues. CDR1 MGHRA and CDR2 YSYEKL come from the germline V gene. V dropped 4 bases and J dropped 1; count of bases not matched to a gene: 2. This chain's CDR3 is CASSRGLAGGSYEQYF. The CDR3 DNA reads as TGCGCCAGCAGCCGTGGACTAGCGGGAGGGTCCTACGAGCAGTACTTC.

V and J are TRBV2 and TRBJ2-7; 7 nucleotides agree with TRBD1. Germline lookup yields CDR1 SNHLY and CDR2 FYNNEI. The CDR3 totals 16 residues. J was trimmed by 1 base and V by 6 bases; bases with no gene match: 12. The CDR3 reads CASRETRDSFSYEQYF. The CDR3 DNA follows: TGTGCCAGCAGGGAAACCCGGGACAGTTTTTCCTACGAGCAGTACTTC.

This chain links TRBV15 with TRBJ2-1, with 15 bases matching TRBD2. The length of the CDR3 is 17 residues. J gave up 12 bases and V 3 bases, and 12 bases lay outside the gene matches. Germline loops: CDR1 LNHNV, CDR2 YYDKDF (reference sequence). The CDR3 DNA follows: TGTGCCACCAGCAGGGCGACAGGTGGACTAGCGGGGGGGAGGCAGTTCTTC. This translates into CATSRATGGLAGGRQFF.

The J gene is TRBJ2-5, the V gene TRBV27, with TRBD2 matching over 9 bases. The CDR3 has 14 amino acids. The germline gives CDR1 MNHEY, CDR2 SMNVEV (reference sequence). The trim removed 11 bases at V and 5 bases at J, leaving 12 bases unmatched. The CDR3 nucleotides are TGTGCCGAGACATTAGCGGGAGAAAGGGAGACCCAGTACTTC. It specifies CAETLAGERETQYF.

The chain is built from TRBV4-2 and TRBJ2-3, with D possibly TRBD1 on 5 matching bases. Trimming removed 1 base at V and 2 bases at J, with 10 bases between. The CDR3 is made up of 15 amino acids. Germline V lookup: CDR1 LGHNA, CDR2 YNFKEQ. The CDR3 DNA follows: TGTGCCAGCAGCCAAGGACGACAGAACACAGATACGCAGTATTTT. Its protein product is CASSQGRQNTDTQYF.

The V gene is TRBV5-6, the J gene TRBJ2-7; TRBD2 aligns across 10 bases. Germline V gene data show CDR1 as SGHDT and CDR2 as YYEEEE. This CDR3 has 13 residues. Trimming at V came to 9 bases and at J to 6 bases, leaving 9 bases not matched to a gene. CDR3 amino acids: CATKLAGSLEQYF. The CDR3 DNA sequence: TGTGCCACCAAACTAGCGGGAAGTCTCGAGCAGTACTTC.

The V gene is TRBV11-3, the J gene TRBJ2-3; TRBD2 aligns across 9 bases. The germline V gene encodes CDR1 SGHNT and CDR2 YENEEA. CDR3 length: 15 residues. V gave up 5 bases and J gave up 0 bases; unmatched junction bases: 3. The CDR3 DNA reads TGTGCCAGCAGCCCGACTAGCGGAAGCACAGATACGCAGTATTTT. This gives the protein CASSPTSGSTDTQYF.

This clone was counted between two and nine times. The V and J genes are TRBV19 and TRBJ1-5, with D hard to call. V was shortened by 2 bases and J by 4 bases, with 6 bases between the two germline ends. The germline V gene has CDR1 LNHDA and CDR2 SQIVND (reference sequence). The CDR3 is made up of 13 amino acids. CDR3 in DNA: TGTGCCAGTAGTATAAGAGAAAATCAGCCCCAGCATTTT. This translates into CASSIRENQPQHF.

CDR3 protein: CASSYRGGNQPQHF. The CDR3 DNA is TGTGCCAGCAGTTACAGGGGTGGAAATCAGCCCCAGCATTTT. The chain joins TRBV6-6 to TRBJ1-5, with D tentatively TRBD1 (5 bases). This CDR3 is built from 14 residues. The V end was cut by 2 bases, the J end by 4 bases, with 9 bases between. CDR1 is MNHNY, CDR2 SVGAGI, per germline (reference sequence).

The chain joins TRBV19 to TRBJ1-1, with D possibly matching TRBD1 (6 bases). This CDR3 is 14 amino acids long. Germline V CDR1 and CDR2: LNHDA, SQIVND (reference sequence). V dropped 6 bases and J dropped 3 bases, with 14 bases sitting between them. Here the CDR3 DNA reads TGTGCCAGTAGCCCCCTGGGGGCGGACACTGAAGCTTTCTTT. Translating gives CASSPLGADTEAFF.

The CDR3 DNA reads as TGTGCCAGCAGCCAAGACGGGCCGGGACAGGGGGTATCGGATACGCAGTATTTT. Its protein is CASSQDGPGQGVSDTQYF. V and J are TRBV4-2 and TRBJ2-3, with 11 bases aligning to TRBD1. V lost 0 bases and J lost 6; bases outside the gene matches: 11. Germline V lookup: CDR1 LGHNA, CDR2 YNFKEQ. The CDR3 contains 18 residues.

This clone was observed a handful of times. J is TRBJ1-2 and V is TRBV11-2, with a tentative D call TRBD1 (5 bases). The CDR3 has 13 amino acids. Deletions cut 7 bases from V and 2 bases from J, with 11 bases between. Germline loops: CDR1 SGHAT, CDR2 FQNNGV. CDR3 sequence (DNA): TGTGCCAGCACTCCAACAGGCAACTATGGCTACACCTTC. Protein: CASTPTGNYGYTF.